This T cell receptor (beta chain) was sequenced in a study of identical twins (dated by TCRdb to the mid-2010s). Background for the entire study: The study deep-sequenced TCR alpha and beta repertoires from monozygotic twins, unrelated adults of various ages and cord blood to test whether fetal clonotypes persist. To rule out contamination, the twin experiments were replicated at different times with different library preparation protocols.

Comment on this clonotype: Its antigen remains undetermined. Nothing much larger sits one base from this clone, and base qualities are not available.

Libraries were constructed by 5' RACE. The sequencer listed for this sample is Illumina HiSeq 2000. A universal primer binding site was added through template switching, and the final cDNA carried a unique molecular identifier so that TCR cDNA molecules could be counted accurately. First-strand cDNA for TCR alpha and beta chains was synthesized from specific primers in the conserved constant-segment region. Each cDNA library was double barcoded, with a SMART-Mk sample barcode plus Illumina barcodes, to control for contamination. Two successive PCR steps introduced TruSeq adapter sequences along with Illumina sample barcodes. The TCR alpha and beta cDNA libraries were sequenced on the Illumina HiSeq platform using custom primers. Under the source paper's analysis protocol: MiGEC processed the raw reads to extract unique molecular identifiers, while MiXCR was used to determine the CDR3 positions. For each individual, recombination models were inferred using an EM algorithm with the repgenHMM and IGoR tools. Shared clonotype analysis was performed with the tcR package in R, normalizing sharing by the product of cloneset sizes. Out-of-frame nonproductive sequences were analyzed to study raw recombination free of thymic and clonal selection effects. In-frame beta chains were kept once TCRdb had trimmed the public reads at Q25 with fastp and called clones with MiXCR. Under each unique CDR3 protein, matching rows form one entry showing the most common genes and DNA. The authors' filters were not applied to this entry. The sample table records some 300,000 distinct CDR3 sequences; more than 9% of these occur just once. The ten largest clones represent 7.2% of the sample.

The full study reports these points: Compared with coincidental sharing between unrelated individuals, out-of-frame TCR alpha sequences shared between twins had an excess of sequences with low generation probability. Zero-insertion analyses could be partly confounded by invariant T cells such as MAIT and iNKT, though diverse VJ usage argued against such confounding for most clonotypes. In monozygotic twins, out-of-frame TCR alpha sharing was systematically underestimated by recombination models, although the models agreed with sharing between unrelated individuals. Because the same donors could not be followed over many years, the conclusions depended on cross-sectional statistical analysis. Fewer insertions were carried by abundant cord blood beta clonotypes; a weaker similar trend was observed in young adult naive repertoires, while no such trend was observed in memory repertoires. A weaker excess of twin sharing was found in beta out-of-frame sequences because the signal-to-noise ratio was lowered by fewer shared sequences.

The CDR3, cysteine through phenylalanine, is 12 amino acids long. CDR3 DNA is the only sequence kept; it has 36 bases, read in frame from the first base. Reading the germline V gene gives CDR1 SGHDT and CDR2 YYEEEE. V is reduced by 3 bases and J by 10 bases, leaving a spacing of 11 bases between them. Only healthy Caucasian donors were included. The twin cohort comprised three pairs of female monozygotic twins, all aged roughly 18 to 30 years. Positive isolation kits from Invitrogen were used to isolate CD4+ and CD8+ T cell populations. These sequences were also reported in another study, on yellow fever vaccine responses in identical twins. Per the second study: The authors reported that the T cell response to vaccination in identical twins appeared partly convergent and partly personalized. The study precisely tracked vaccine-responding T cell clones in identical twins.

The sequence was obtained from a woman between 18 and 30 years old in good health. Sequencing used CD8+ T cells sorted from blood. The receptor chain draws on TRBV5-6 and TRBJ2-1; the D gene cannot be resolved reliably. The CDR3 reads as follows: CASSSLRLEQFF. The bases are TGTGCCAGCAGCTCACTTCGACTGGAGCAGTTCTTC.